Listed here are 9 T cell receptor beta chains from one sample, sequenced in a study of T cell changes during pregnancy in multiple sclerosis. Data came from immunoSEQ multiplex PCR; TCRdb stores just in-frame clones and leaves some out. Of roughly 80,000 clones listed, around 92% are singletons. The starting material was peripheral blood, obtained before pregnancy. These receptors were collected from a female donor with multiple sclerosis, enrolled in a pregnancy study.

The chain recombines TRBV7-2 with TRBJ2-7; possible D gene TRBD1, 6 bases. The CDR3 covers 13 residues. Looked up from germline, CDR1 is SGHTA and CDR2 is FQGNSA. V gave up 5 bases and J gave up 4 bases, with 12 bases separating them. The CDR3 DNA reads TGTGCCAGCAGCACCCGGGACAATTACGAGCAGTACTTC. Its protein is CASSTRDNYEQYF.

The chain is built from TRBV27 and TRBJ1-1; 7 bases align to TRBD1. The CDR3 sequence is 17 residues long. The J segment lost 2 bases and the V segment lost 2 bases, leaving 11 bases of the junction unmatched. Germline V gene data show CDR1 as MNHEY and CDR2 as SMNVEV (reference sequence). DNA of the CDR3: TGTGCCAGCAGTTTACAGCTATCGACAGGGATAAACACTGAAGCTTTCTTT. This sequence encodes CASSLQLSTGINTEAFF.

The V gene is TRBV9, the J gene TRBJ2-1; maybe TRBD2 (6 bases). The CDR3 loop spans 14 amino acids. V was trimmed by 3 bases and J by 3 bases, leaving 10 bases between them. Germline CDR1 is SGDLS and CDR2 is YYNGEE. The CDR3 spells CASSAGTGYNEQFF. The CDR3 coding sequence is TGTGCCAGCAGCGCCGGGACTGGCTACAATGAGCAGTTCTTC.

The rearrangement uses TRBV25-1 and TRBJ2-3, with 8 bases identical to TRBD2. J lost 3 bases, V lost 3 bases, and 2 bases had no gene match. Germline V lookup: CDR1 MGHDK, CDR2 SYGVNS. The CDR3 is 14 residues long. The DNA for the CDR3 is TGTGCCAGCAGTGAGCGGGGGGCAACAGATACGCAGTATTTT. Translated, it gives CASSERGATDTQYF.

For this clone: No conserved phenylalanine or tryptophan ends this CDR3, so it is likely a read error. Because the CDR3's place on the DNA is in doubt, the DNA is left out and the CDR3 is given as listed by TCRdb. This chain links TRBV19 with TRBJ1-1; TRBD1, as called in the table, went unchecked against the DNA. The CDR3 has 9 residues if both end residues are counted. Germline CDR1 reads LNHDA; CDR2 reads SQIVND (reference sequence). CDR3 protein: CASSNRHLS.

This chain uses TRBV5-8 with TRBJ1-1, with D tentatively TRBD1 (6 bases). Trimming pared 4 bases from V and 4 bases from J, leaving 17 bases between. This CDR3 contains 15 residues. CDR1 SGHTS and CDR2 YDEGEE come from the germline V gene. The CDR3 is CASSPMGGAGTEAFF. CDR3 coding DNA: TGTGCCAGCAGCCCAATGGGGGGGGCCGGCACTGAAGCTTTCTTT.

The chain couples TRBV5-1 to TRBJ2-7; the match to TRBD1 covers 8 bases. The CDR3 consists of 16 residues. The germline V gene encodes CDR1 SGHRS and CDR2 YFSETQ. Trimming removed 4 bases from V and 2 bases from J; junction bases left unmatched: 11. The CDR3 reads CASSGPGTGDPYEQYF. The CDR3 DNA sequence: TGCGCCAGCAGCGGTCCCGGGACAGGCGACCCCTACGAGCAGTACTTC. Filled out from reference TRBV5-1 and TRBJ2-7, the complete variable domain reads KAGVTQTPRYLIKTRGQQVTLSCSPISGHRSVSWYQQTPGQGLQFLFEYFSETQRNKGNFPGRFSGRQFSNSRSEMNVSTLELGDSALYLCASSGPGTGDPYEQYFGPGTRLTVT.

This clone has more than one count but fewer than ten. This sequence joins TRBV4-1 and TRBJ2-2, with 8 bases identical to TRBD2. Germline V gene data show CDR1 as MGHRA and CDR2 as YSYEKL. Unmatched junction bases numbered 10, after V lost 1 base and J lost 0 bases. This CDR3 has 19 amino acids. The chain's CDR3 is CASSQAPSGGPANTGELFF. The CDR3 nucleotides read TGCGCCAGCAGCCAAGCACCAAGCGGGGGCCCTGCGAACACCGGGGAGCTGTTTTTT.

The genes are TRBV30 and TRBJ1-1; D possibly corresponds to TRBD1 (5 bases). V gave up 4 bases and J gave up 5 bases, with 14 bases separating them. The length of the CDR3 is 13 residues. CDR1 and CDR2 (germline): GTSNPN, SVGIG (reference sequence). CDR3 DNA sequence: TGTGCCTGGACCTATTGGGGGGAAACTGAAGCTTTCTTT. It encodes CAWTYWGETEAFF.